These 25 T cell receptor beta chains were sequenced from one sample in a study of T cells in localized non-small cell lung cancer. This table comes from immunoSEQ multiplex PCR, and its TCRdb copy is limited to in-frame clones, with some not included. Of over 1,500 clones in the sample, more than 30% were seen once. Sequences were derived from lung tumor tissue, sampled before any cancer treatment. These receptors were collected from an older male donor with stage III squamous cell lung carcinoma.

The CDR3 region has the DNA TGTGCCAGCAGATCGGGACAGAGAAACACTGAAGCTTTCTTT. This sequence encodes CASRSGQRNTEAFF. J is TRBJ1-1 and V is TRBV28; 7 bases match TRBD1. Germline values: CDR1 MDHEN, CDR2 SYDVKM. V gave up 6 bases and J gave up 2 bases; unmatched junction bases: 6. The CDR3 is 14 amino acids.

The chain has TRBV29-1 and TRBJ1-1; 8 bases are a match to TRBD1. The CDR3 consists of 13 residues. Trimming cost V 7 bases and J 1 base; bases outside gene matches: 5. Germline values: CDR1 SQVTM, CDR2 ANQGSEA. CDR3 nucleotide sequence: TGCAGCGGGACTACAGGGGGGAACACTGAAGCTTTCTTT. This sequence encodes CSGTTGGNTEAFF.

The V and J genes are TRBV14 and TRBJ2-7, with D unclear. Germline assignment: CDR1 SGHDN and CDR2 FVKESK. V lost 0 bases and J lost 1, with 10 bases in between. The CDR3 extends over 15 amino acids. The CDR3 loop reads CASSQERVWSYEQYF. As DNA, the CDR3 is TGTGCCAGCAGCCAAGAAAGGGTTTGGTCCTACGAGCAGTACTTC.

V gene TRBV30 combines with J gene TRBJ1-1; the D is unclear. Germline assignment: CDR1 GTSNPN and CDR2 SVGIG (reference sequence). V lost 5 bases to trimming and J lost 10 bases, with 20 bases between them. This CDR3 has 13 amino acids. CDR3 sequence: CAWGIRGNGRAFF. The CDR3 nucleotides are TGTGCCTGGGGTATCCGGGGAAATGGGAGAGCTTTCTTT.

The CDR3 DNA reads TGTGCCAGTAGTGGGGGGCTGGGGGTCCGGACCCCAGGTGAAGCTTTCTTT. Encoded protein: CASSGGLGVRTPGEAFF. The chain is built from TRBV19 and TRBJ1-1; TRBD1 might be the D (6 bases). Trimming removed 5 bases at V and 7 bases at J, with 26 bases between. Germline lookup yields CDR1 LNHDA and CDR2 SQIVND (reference sequence). The CDR3 contains 17 residues.

Relative to its sample, this clone is medium-sized. Here the CDR3 DNA reads TGTGCCAGCAGCCCACGGCCCCAGATGTCTGGAAACACCATATATTTT. Translation: CASSPRPQMSGNTIYF. The V gene is TRBV11-3, the J gene TRBJ1-3, with D unclear. From germline, CDR1 is SGHNT and CDR2 YENEEA. The length of the CDR3 is 16 residues. Trimming cost V 5 bases and J 1 base, with 15 bases left between them.

About this clone itself: Relative to the germline gene, one junction end is altered; a read error may explain this. The chain combines TRBV19 with TRBJ2-5, with D possibly being TRBD1 or TRBD2 (6 bases each). The CDR3 spans 16 residues. Germline CDR1 LNHDA, CDR2 SQIVND (reference sequence). This chain's CDR3 is CASSSFASGGQETQYF. The CDR3 nucleotides read TGTGCCAGTAGTTCTTTCGCCTCCGGGGGCCAAGAGACCCAATACTTC.

This sequence joins TRBV18 and TRBJ2-3; 7 bases are a match to TRBD2. V trimming: 1 base; J trimming: 1 base; junction bases outside the gene matches: 2. In germline, CDR1 is KGHSH, CDR2 LQKENI. CDR3 length equals 15 residues. The CDR3 sequence is CASSPLTSGTDTQYF. Here the CDR3 DNA reads TGTGCCAGCTCACCACTAACTAGCGGCACAGATACGCAGTATTTT.

This rearrangement joins TRBV18 to TRBJ2-4; possible D gene TRBD1, 7 bases. The CDR3 sequence is 15 residues long. Germline V lookup: CDR1 KGHSH, CDR2 LQKENI. V was trimmed by 3 bases and J by 3 bases, leaving 12 bases between them. The CDR3 loop reads CASSPRQGGKNIQYF. The CDR3 bases are TGTGCCAGCTCACCTAGACAGGGAGGCAAAAACATTCAGTACTTC.

V is TRBV19 and J is TRBJ1-4; the match to TRBD1 covers 7 bases. Germline V gene data show CDR1 as LNHDA and CDR2 as SQIVND (reference sequence). This CDR3 is 15 amino acids long. With 2 bases clipped from V and 5 bases from J, the junction kept 5 bases outside the gene matches. The CDR3 sequence is CASSITGQPNEKLFF. The CDR3 region has the DNA TGTGCCAGTAGTATAACGGGACAGCCGAATGAAAAACTGTTTTTT.

The V and J genes are TRBV6-8 and TRBJ1-5; the D is unclear. The length of the CDR3 is 14 residues. The germline CDR1 and CDR2 sequences are MNHGY and SAAAGT. V was clipped by 5 bases and J by 3 bases, with 11 bases between them. The CDR3 spells CASSQWEYNQPQHF. In DNA, the CDR3 is TGTGCCAGCAGTCAATGGGAGTACAATCAGCCCCAGCATTTT.

This chain connects TRBV4-1 to TRBJ2-5, with a possible D match to TRBD1 (6 bases). The CDR3 is 13 amino acids. Trimming removed 7 bases at V and 5 bases at J, with 14 bases between. Germline-derived CDR1 and CDR2 are MGHRA and YSYEKL. The CDR3 loop is CASNRKGVETQYF. Here the CDR3 DNA reads TGCGCCAGCAATCGAAAGGGGGTGGAGACCCAGTACTTC.

The rearrangement links TRBV18 to TRBJ1-1; 7 bases match TRBD1. Germline V gene lookup returns CDR1 KGHSH and CDR2 LQKENI. CDR3 length: 14 amino acids. The junction had 5 bases not matched to a gene; V was cut back by 3 bases and J by 4 bases. CDR3 sequence (DNA): TGTGCCAGCTCACCGCCAGGGGGTTTCACTGAAGCTTTCTTT. This translates into CASSPPGGFTEAFF.

This clone has just a few counts. The chain combines TRBV6-8 with TRBJ2-2; D is uncertain. This CDR3 region has 15 residues. Germline CDR1 and CDR2: MNHGY and SAAAGT. Trimming cost V 6 bases and J 1 base, with 12 bases left between them. Here the CDR3 reads CASRTGPLNTGELFF. CDR3 coding DNA: TGTGCCAGCAGAACCGGGCCATTGAACACCGGGGAGCTGTTTTTT.

In its sample, this clone is large (0.1 to 1%). This chain joins TRBV11-3 and TRBJ1-6, with 7 positions matching TRBD1. The CDR3 totals 14 residues. With V trimmed by 5 bases and J by 6 bases, 4 bases remained unmatched. CDR1 SGHNT and CDR2 YENEEA come from the germline V gene. The CDR3 bases are TGTGCCAGCAGCACCGGGACAGTTAATTCACCCCTCCACTTT. It codes for CASSTGTVNSPLHF.

The chain uses TRBV28 and TRBJ1-1, with D maybe TRBD1 (5 bases). This CDR3 has 13 amino acids. V was shortened by 7 bases and J by 4 bases, with 13 bases between the two germline ends. CDR1 MDHEN and CDR2 SYDVKM come from the germline V gene. The CDR3: CASTGAVGTEAFF. The CDR3 coding sequence is TGTGCCAGCACCGGGGCAGTGGGCACTGAAGCTTTCTTT.

In its sample, this clone ranks as medium-sized. J is TRBJ1-1 and V is TRBV11-3; D gene ambiguous. Germline assignment: CDR1 SGHNT and CDR2 YENEEA. The germline V and J ends were trimmed by 1 base and 0 bases, with 6 bases remaining between them. The CDR3 consists of 14 residues. The CDR3 sequence is CASSLGTLNTEAFF. The CDR3, as DNA: TGTGCCAGCAGCTTAGGTACTTTGAACACTGAAGCTTTCTTT.

This clone was seen more than once but under ten times. The chain has TRBV5-1 and TRBJ1-1; TRBD1 is a possible D gene (6 bases). Germline CDR1 reads SGHRS; CDR2 reads YFSETQ. V was shortened by 4 bases and J by 1 base, with 14 bases between the two germline ends. This CDR3 has 15 residues. The CDR3 protein is CASSPLQGSNTEAFF. The CDR3, as DNA: TGCGCCAGCAGCCCATTACAGGGCTCGAACACTGAAGCTTTCTTT.

The genes are TRBV1 and TRBJ2-2; the table gives TRBD2 as D, unverified against the DNA. TRBV1 represents a pseudogene. This CDR3 is built from 17 residues. The CDR3 reads CASSQQTSGGNTGELFF. DNA for the CDR3: TGCGCCAGCAGCCAACAAACTAGCGGGGGAAACACCGGGGAGCTGTTTTTT.

The sample holds a few counts of this clone. The V gene is TRBV6-8, the J gene TRBJ1-1; D possibly corresponds to TRBD1 (6 bases). The length of the CDR3 is 17 residues. CDR1 MNHGY and CDR2 SAAAGT come from the germline V gene. Trimming pared 3 bases from V and 1 base from J, leaving 18 bases between. CDR3 sequence: CASSYERGLEWNTEAFF. Here the CDR3 DNA reads TGTGCCAGCAGTTATGAAAGGGGGTTAGAGTGGAACACTGAAGCTTTCTTT.

The CDR3 sequence: CASSFGTRGANSPLHF. As DNA, the CDR3 is TGTGCCAGCAGCTTCGGGACACGAGGGGCCAATTCACCCCTCCACTTT. The chain couples TRBV11-3 to TRBJ1-6, with a possible D match to TRBD1 (6 bases). The V and J ends lost 3 bases and 7 bases respectively, with 16 bases between them. This CDR3 has 16 residues. Germline V gives CDR1 SGHNT, CDR2 YENEEA.

Only a few counts were recorded for this clone. This chain connects TRBV6-8 to TRBJ1-1; TRBD1 aligns across 7 bases. V shed 6 bases, J shed 4 bases, and the junction held 5 bases outside the gene matches. Germline CDR1 and CDR2: MNHGY and SAAAGT. The CDR3 runs 13 residues. The CDR3 protein is CASSSGGVTEAFF. DNA for the CDR3: TGTGCCAGCAGCTCAGGGGGTGTCACTGAAGCTTTCTTT.

In its sample, this clone was seen a few times. The chain is built from TRBV14 and TRBJ2-2; 11 bases agree with TRBD2. This CDR3 is built from 17 residues. CDR1 and CDR2 from the germline V gene are SGHDN and FVKESK. J lost 2 bases, V lost 4 bases, and 6 bases had no gene match. The CDR3 loop reads CASSRATSGVNTGELFF. CDR3 nucleotides: TGTGCCAGCAGCCGCGCGACTAGCGGGGTTAACACCGGGGAGCTGTTTTTT.

This clone is large. The J gene is TRBJ2-2, the V gene TRBV11-3; D may correspond to TRBD1 or TRBD2 (6 bases each). Per germline, CDR1 SGHNT and CDR2 YENEEA. There are 16 residues in the CDR3. V lost 4 bases and J lost 5, with 17 bases in between. CDR3 in amino acids: CASSSLPGGATGELFF. CDR3 DNA sequence: TGTGCCAGCAGCTCCCTCCCCGGGGGCGCAACCGGGGAGCTGTTTTTT. Using reference TRBV11-3 and TRBJ2-2 for the parts outside the CDR3, the full variable domain is EAGVVQSPRYKIIEKKQPVAFWCNPISGHNTLYWYLQNLGQGPELLIRYENEEAVDDSQLPKDRFSAERLKGVDSTLKIQPAELGDSAVYLCASSSLPGGATGELFFGEGSRLTVL.

This clone was counted only a few times. This rearrangement joins TRBV6-8 to TRBJ1-1, with D possibly matching TRBD1 (5 bases). Trimming removed 0 bases from V and 2 bases from J, with 7 bases in between. CDR1 is MNHGY, CDR2 SAAAGT, per germline. This CDR3 spans 14 amino acids. DNA for the CDR3: TGTGCCAGCAGTTACTCAGGGGATAACACTGAAGCTTTCTTT. Residues: CASSYSGDNTEAFF.